This T cell receptor (beta chain) was identified in a study of OX40 agonist ivuxolimab in advanced cancers. Study-wide background: The dose-escalation cohort had hepatocellular carcinoma, melanoma, renal cell or head and neck cancer. Participants, roughly 81% male, averaged approximately 60 years of age, ranging from roughly 23 to 90. Findings and caveats of the study: Determination of antigen specificity was not performed for the expanded peripheral T cells. At 0.1-3.0 mg/kg, partial responders had clonal expansion among the lowest observed.

Method: immunoSEQ multiplex PCR; TCRdb's copy keeps in-frame clones and lacks some. This sample yields about 68,000 clones, of which 84% are seen a single time; 1.5% to 2% belongs to the top ten. V lost 4 bases and J lost 3; bases outside the gene matches: 9. The germline V gene has CDR1 SGHRS and CDR2 YFSETQ. The CDR3 spans 16 residues. Regarding this clone: The antigen is not known.

This sequence originates from an adult with an advanced solid tumor such as melanoma, head and neck, liver or kidney cancer. The rearrangement uses TRBV5-1 and TRBJ2-1; TRBD2 agrees at 8 bases. The sample was CD4+ or CD8+ T cells sorted from blood, taken in a trial of the OX40 agonist ivuxolimab. The CDR3 is CASSLPAGGDYNEQFF. The CDR3 DNA follows: TGCGCCAGCAGCCTACCGGCGGGAGGCGACTACAATGAGCAGTTCTTC.